This record concerns one TCR beta chain sequence. Its antigen is currently unknown. Libraries were prepared by immunoSEQ multiplex PCR; TCRdb keeps only in-frame clonotypes and omits some of them. The sample holds around 11,000 clones, 75% to 85% seen once. J was trimmed by 0 bases and V by 4 bases; bases with no gene match: 8. The CDR3 has 17 residues. The germline CDR1 and CDR2 sequences are SGHDN and FVKESK. This entry belongs to a study of early stage breast cancer tumors. The overall study: Approximately 10-fold was the mean read coverage per sample. General study points: Unsorted bulk genomic DNA sequencing lacked pairing and functional marker data. Blood repertoires resembled normal breast more than tumor. Compared with adjacent normal breast, tumors showed about 2.3-fold denser, more clonal T cells.

This receptor was obtained from a person between 65 and 79 years old with breast cancer. The material sequenced was breast tumor tissue. The J gene is TRBJ2-2, the V gene TRBV14, with TRBD1 identical over 7 bases. For the CDR3, the DNA is TGTGCCAGCAGCCCCATCATTCAGGGGGCGAACACCGGGGAGCTGTTTTTT. Translation: CASSPIIQGANTGELFF.